The clone carrying this TCR beta chain was detected only once. This CDR3 contains 12 residues. The germline V gene has CDR1 GTSNPN and CDR2 SVGIG (reference sequence). The ends were cut back, 2 bases at V and 6 bases at J, with 10 bases in the middle. The entry originates in a study of blood T cell repertoires in COVID-19. Measured with immunoSEQ multiplex PCR; TCRdb has only the in-frame clones, and not every one. The table lists roughly 300,000 clones, approximately 87% of them singletons. The chain couples TRBV30 to TRBJ1-2, with D uncertain. The sample was peripheral blood. This clonotype was obtained from a woman in her 30s with COVID-19, enrolled during active disease. CDR3 region: CAWSPQLDGYTF. The DNA of the CDR3 is TGTGCCTGGAGTCCCCAGTTGGATGGCTACACCTTC.